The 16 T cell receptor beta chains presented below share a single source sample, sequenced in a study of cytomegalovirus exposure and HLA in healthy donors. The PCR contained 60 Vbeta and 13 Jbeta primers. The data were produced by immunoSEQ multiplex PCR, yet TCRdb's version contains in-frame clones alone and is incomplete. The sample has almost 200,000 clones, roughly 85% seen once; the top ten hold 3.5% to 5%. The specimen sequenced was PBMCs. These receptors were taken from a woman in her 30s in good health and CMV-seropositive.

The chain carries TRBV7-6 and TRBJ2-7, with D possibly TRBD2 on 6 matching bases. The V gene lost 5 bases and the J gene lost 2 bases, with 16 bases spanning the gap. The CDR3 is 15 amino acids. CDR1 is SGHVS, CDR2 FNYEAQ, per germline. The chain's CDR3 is CASSPRETSTYEQYF. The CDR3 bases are TGTGCCAGCAGCCCCCGGGAGACTTCAACCTACGAGCAGTACTTC.

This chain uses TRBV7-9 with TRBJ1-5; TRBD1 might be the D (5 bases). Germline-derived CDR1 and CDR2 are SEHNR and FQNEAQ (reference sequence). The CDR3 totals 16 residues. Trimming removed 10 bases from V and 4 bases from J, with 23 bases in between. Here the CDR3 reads CATAKVSTGGNQPQHF. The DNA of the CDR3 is TGTGCCACCGCCAAGGTTAGTACAGGAGGGAATCAGCCCCAGCATTTT.

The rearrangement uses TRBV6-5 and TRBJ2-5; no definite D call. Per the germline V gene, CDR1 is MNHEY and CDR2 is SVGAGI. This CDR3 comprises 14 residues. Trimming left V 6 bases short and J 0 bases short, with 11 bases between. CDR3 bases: TGTGCCAGCAGAAAGACGGCGGACCAAGAGACCCAGTACTTC. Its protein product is CASRKTADQETQYF.

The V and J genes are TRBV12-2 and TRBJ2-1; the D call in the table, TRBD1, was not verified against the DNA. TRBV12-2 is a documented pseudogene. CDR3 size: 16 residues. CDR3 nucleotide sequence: TGTGCAAGTCGCTTAGTACATCATCGGGACAACCATGAGCAGTTCTTC. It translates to CASRLVHHRDNHEQFF.

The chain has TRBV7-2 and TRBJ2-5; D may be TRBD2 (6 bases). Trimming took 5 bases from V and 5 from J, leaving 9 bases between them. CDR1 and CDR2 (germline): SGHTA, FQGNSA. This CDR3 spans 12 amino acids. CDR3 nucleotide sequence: TGTGCCAGCAGCCCCGCGGGGGAGACCCAGTACTTC. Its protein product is CASSPAGETQYF. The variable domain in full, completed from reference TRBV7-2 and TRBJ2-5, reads GAGVSQSPSNKVTEKGKDVELRCDPISGHTALYWYRQSLGQGLEFLIYFQGNSAPDKSGLPSDRFSAERTGGSVSTLTIQRTQQEDSAVYLCASSPAGETQYFGPGTRLLVL.

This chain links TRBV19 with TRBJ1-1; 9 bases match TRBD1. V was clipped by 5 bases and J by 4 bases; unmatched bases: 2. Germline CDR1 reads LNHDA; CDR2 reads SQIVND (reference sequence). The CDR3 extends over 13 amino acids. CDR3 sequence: CASSVTGGTEAFF. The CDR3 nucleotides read TGTGCCAGTAGTGTGACAGGGGGCACTGAAGCTTTCTTT.

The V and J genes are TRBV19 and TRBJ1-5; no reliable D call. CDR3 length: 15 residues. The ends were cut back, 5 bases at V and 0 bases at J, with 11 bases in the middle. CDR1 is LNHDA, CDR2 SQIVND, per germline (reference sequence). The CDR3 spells CASSWFSDSNQPQHF. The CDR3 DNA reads TGTGCCAGTAGTTGGTTCAGCGATAGCAATCAGCCCCAGCATTTT.

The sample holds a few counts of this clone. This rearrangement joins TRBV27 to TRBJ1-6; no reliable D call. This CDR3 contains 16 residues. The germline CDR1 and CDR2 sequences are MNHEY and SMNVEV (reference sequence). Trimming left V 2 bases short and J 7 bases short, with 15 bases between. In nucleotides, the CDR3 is TGTGCCAGCAGTTTAGAAGGATACGGCGGCAATTCACCCCTCCACTTT. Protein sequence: CASSLEGYGGNSPLHF.

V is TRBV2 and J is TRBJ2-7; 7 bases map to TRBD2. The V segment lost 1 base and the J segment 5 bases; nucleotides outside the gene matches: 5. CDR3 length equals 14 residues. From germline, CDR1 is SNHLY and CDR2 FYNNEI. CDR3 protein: CASSEVGRSNEQYF. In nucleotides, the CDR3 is TGTGCCAGCAGTGAAGTCGGGAGGTCCAACGAGCAGTACTTC. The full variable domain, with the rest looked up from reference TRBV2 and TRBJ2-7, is EPEVTQTPSHQVTQMGQEVILRCVPISNHLYFYWYRQILGQKVEFLVSFYNNEISEKSEIFDDQFSVERPDGSNFTLKIRSTKLEDSAMYFCASSEVGRSNEQYFGPGTRLTVT.

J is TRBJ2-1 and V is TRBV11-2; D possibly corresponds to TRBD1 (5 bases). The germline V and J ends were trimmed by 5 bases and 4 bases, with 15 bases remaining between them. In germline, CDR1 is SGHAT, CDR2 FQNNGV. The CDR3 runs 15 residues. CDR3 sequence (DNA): TGTGCCAGCAGCCCATCCTCAGACAGTTACAATGAGCAGTTCTTC. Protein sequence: CASSPSSDSYNEQFF.

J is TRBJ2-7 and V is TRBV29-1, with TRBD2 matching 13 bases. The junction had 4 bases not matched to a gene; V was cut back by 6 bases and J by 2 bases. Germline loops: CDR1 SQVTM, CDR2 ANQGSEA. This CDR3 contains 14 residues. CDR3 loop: CSVVGLAGAYEQYF. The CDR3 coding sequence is TGCAGCGTGGTCGGACTAGCGGGGGCCTACGAGCAGTACTTC.

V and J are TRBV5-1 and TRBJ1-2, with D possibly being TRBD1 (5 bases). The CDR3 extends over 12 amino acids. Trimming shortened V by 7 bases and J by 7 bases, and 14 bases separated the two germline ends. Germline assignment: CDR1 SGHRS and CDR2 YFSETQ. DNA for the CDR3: TGCGCCAGCCAGGGCAGGGTCGGTGGCTACACCTTC. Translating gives CASQGRVGGYTF.

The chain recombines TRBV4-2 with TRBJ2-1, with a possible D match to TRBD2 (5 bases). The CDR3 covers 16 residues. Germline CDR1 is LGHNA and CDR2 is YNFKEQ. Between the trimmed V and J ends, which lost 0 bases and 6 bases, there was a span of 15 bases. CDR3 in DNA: TGTGCCAGCAGCCAAGAAGTCGGGATATCGGGCAATGAGCAGTTCTTC. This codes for CASSQEVGISGNEQFF.

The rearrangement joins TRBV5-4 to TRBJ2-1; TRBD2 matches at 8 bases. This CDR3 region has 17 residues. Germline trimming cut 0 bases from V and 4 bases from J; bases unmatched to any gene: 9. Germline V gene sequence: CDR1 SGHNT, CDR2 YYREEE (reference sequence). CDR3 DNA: TGTGCCAGCAGCTTGGGCCCCAATCAGCGGGGGTACAATGAGCAGTTCTTC. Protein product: CASSLGPNQRGYNEQFF.

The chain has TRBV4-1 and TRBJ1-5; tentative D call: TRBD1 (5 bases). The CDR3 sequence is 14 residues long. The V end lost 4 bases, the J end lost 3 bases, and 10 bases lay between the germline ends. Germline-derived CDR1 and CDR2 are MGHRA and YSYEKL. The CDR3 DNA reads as TGCGCCAGCAGCCCTCAGGGCGACAATCAGCCCCAGCATTTT. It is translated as CASSPQGDNQPQHF.

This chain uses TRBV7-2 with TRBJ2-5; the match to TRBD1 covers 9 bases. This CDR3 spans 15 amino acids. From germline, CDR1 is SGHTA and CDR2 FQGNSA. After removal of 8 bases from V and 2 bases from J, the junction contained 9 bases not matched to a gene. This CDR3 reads CASDLGTGYQETQYF. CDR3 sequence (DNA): TGTGCCAGCGACCTTGGGACAGGGTATCAAGAGACCCAGTACTTC.